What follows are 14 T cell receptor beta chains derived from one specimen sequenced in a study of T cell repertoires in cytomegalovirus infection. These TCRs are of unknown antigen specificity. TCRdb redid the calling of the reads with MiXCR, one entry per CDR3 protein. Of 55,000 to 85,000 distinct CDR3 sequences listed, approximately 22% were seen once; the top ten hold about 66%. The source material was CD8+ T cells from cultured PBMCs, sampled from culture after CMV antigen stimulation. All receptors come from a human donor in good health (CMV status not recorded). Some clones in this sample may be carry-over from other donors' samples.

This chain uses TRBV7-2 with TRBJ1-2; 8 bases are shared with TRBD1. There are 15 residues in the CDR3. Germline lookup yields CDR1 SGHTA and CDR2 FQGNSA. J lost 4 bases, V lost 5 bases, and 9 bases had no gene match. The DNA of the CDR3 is TGTGCCAGCAGCCTCCTATTAACAGGGGGCTATGGCTACACCTTC. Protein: CASSLLLTGGYGYTF.

The CDR3 here is CAISPRDRDNEQFF. The CDR3 bases are TGTGCCATCAGTCCGCGGGACAGAGACAATGAGCAGTTCTTC. The chain uses TRBV10-3 and TRBJ2-1; D is perhaps TRBD1 (7 bases). The CDR3 spans 14 residues. Trimming took 5 bases from V and 5 from J, leaving 13 bases between them. The germline CDR1 and CDR2 sequences are ENHRY and SYGVKD.

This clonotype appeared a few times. CDR3 residues: CASSRLQGSETQYF. For the CDR3, the DNA is TGTGCCAGCAGCCGCCTCCAGGGTTCGGAGACCCAGTACTTC. The rearrangement joins TRBV7-8 to TRBJ2-5, with D perhaps matching TRBD1 (5 bases). The CDR3 length is 14 residues. Germline-derived CDR1 and CDR2 are SGHVS and FQNEAQ. The V and J ends lost 5 bases and 5 bases respectively, with 15 bases between them.

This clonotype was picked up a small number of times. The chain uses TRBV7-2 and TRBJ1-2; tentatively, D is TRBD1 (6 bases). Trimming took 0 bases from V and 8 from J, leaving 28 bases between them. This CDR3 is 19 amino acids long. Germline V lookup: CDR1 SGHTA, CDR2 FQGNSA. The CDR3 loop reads CASSLATAWEVPRGQGYTF. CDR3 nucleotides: TGTGCCAGCAGCTTAGCCACAGCATGGGAAGTTCCACGGGGGCAAGGCTACACCTTC.

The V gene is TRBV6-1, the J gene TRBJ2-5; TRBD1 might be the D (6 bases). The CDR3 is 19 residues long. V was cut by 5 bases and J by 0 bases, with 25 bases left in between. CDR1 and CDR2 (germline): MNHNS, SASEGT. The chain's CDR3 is CASSYGTGKPSRYQETQYF. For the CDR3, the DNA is TGTGCCAGCAGTTACGGCACAGGGAAGCCAAGCCGTTACCAAGAGACCCAGTACTTC.

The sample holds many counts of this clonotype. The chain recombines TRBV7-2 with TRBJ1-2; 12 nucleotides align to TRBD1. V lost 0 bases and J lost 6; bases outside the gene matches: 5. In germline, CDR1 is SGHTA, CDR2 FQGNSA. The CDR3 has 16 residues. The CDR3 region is CASSLATGQGADGYTF. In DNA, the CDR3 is TGTGCCAGCAGCTTAGCTACGGGACAGGGGGCGGATGGCTACACCTTC.

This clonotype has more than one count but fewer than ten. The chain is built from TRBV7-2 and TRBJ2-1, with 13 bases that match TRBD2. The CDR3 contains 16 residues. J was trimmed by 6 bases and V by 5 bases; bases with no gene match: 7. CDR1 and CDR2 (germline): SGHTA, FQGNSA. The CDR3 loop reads CASSAELAGGLNEQFF. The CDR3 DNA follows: TGTGCCAGCAGCGCCGAACTAGCGGGGGGGCTCAATGAGCAGTTCTTC.

CDR3 bases: TGTGCCAGCAGCTTAAGGGACAGAGCCAAGAGTGAGCAGTTCTTC. Translating it yields CASSLRDRAKSEQFF. The chain is built from TRBV7-2 and TRBJ2-1, with TRBD1 matching over 7 bases. This CDR3 has 15 amino acids. Germline V gene data show CDR1 as SGHTA and CDR2 as FQGNSA. The J segment lost 9 bases and the V segment lost 2 bases, leaving 10 bases of the junction unmatched.

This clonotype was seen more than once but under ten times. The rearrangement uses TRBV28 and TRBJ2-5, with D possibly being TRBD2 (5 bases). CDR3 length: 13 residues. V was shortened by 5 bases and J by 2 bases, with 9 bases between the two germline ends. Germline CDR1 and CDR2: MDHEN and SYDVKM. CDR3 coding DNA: TGTGCCAGCAGTCCATGGAGGCAAGAGACCCAGTACTTC. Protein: CASSPWRQETQYF.

The DNA for the CDR3 is TGTGCCAGCAGTGCGGAGGGAGGCATTCAGTACTTC. Amino acids: CASSAEGGIQYF. V and J are TRBV12-3 or TRBV12-4 and TRBJ2-4; D may be TRBD2 (6 bases). The CDR3 sequence is 12 residues long. The V end was cut by 5 bases, the J end by 9 bases, with 11 bases between.

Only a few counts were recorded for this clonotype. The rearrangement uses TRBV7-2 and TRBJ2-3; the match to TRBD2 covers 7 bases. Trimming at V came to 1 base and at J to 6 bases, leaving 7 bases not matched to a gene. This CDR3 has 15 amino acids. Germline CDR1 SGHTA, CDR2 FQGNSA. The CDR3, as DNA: TGTGCCAGCAGCTTAGGGGGGGGTGCCCGGGATACGCAGTATTTT. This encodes CASSLGGGARDTQYF.

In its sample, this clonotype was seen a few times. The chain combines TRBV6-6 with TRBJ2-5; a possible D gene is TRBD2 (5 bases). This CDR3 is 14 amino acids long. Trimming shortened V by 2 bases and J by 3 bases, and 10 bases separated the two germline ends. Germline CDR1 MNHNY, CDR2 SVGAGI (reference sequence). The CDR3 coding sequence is TGTGCCAGCAGTTACGCCGGAGGCAAAGAGACCCAGTACTTC. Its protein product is CASSYAGGKETQYF.

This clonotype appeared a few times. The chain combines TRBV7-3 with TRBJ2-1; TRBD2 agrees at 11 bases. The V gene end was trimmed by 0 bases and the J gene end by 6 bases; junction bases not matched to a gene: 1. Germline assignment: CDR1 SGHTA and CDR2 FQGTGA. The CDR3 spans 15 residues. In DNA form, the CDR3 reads TGTGCCAGCAGCTTAACTAGCGGGAGGGGCAATGAGCAGTTCTTC. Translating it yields CASSLTSGRGNEQFF.

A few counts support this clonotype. The CDR3 is CSVERLAGGNEQFF. CDR3 bases: TGCAGCGTTGAACGACTAGCGGGGGGCAATGAGCAGTTCTTC. The V call is TRBV29-1, the J call TRBJ2-1, with 13 nucleotides matching TRBD2. The CDR3 is 14 amino acids. V lost 2 bases to trimming and J lost 6 bases; unmatched junction nucleotides: 1. CDR1 and CDR2 from the germline V gene are SQVTM and ANQGSEA.